This passage covers 29 T cell receptor beta chains from one sample sequenced in a study of blood T cell repertoires in COVID-19. Clones were read by immunoSEQ multiplex PCR, and TCRdb kept only the in-frame ones, dropping some. The repertoire has under 95,000 clones, roughly nine tenths of them found once; the top ten carry around a sixth. Source material: peripheral blood. These receptors were collected from a man at least 80 years old in a cohort sampled during active COVID-19.

J is TRBJ1-5 and V is TRBV6-7, with D perhaps TRBD1 (5 bases). TRBV6-7 is known as an ORF, though its function is uncertain. CDR3 length equals 15 residues. V was cut by 2 bases and J by 6 bases, with 14 bases left in between. CDR3 in amino acids: CASSYLTQGPQPQHF. CDR3 DNA: TGTGCCAGCAGTTACCTAACCCAGGGTCCTCAGCCCCAGCATTTT.

The rearrangement uses TRBV24-1 and TRBJ2-2; TRBD1 matches at 9 bases. The CDR3 length is 17 residues. The trim removed 1 base at V and 4 bases at J, leaving 6 bases unmatched. Germline V lookup: CDR1 KGHDR, CDR2 SFDVKD. The CDR3 is CATSDFSGTGTTGELFF. As DNA, the CDR3 is TGTGCCACCAGTGATTTCTCCGGGACAGGGACCACCGGGGAGCTGTTTTTT.

The gene calls are TRBV21-1 and TRBJ1-3; the table's D call, TRBD1, has no DNA check behind it. TRBV21-1 is a known pseudogene. This CDR3 has 17 amino acids. CDR3 bases: TGTGCCAGCAGCGAACGGGACAGGGGTGCGCCTGGAAACACCATATATTTT. This gives the protein CASSERDRGAPGNTIYF.

This chain links TRBV29-1 with TRBJ1-2, with TRBD1 identical over 8 bases. The CDR3 is made up of 13 amino acids. Per germline, CDR1 SQVTM and CDR2 ANQGSEA. Trimming at V came to 3 bases and at J to 5 bases, leaving 5 bases not matched to a gene. The CDR3 reads CSVDRDRTYGYTF. In DNA, the CDR3 is TGCAGCGTTGATAGGGACAGGACATATGGCTACACCTTC.

A remark on this clone: This sample also contains other DNA sequences that code for the same CDR3. CDR3 amino acids: CASSLGGGQETQYF. The DNA of the CDR3 is TGCGCCAGCAGCTTGGGAGGGGGACAAGAGACCCAGTACTTC. The V call is TRBV5-1, the J call TRBJ2-5; tentatively, D is TRBD1 (6 bases). The CDR3 covers 14 residues. Trimming removed 0 bases from V and 2 bases from J, with 8 bases in between. CDR1 SGHRS and CDR2 YFSETQ come from the germline V gene.

This chain uses TRBV14 with TRBJ2-3; 8 nucleotides match TRBD1. Trimming removed 5 bases from V and 0 bases from J; junction bases left unmatched: 4. This CDR3 is built from 15 residues. The germline CDR1 and CDR2 sequences are SGHDN and FVKESK. In nucleotides, the CDR3 is TGTGCCAGCAGCGTCCAGGGGGCGAGCACAGATACGCAGTATTTT. This encodes CASSVQGASTDTQYF.

V is TRBV5-5 and J is TRBJ1-3, with D tentatively TRBD1 (6 bases). V gave up 1 base and J gave up 2 bases, with 10 bases separating them. Germline values: CDR1 SGHKS, CDR2 YYEKEE (reference sequence). The CDR3 is made up of 15 amino acids. CDR3 residues: CASSLWGTTGNTIYF. The DNA for the CDR3 is TGTGCCAGCAGCTTGTGGGGGACAACTGGAAACACCATATATTTT.

The V gene is TRBV7-2, the J gene TRBJ2-5; D not certain. The V and J ends lost 5 bases and 4 bases respectively, with 11 bases between them. Per the germline V gene, CDR1 is SGHTA and CDR2 is FQGNSA. This CDR3 spans 13 amino acids. CDR3 bases: TGTGCCAGCAGCGAATGGAGAAGAGAGACCCAGTACTTC. It is translated as CASSEWRRETQYF.

The chain has TRBV12-3 or TRBV12-4 and TRBJ1-2; D is ambiguous. CDR3 length: 13 residues. Trimming pared 3 bases from V and 12 bases from J, leaving 17 bases between. The CDR3 protein is CASSFSPLSGNTF. CDR3 nucleotide sequence: TGTGCCAGCAGTTTTAGCCCCTTATCCGGAAACACCTTC.

The chain recombines TRBV23-1 with TRBJ2-5; 7 positions match TRBD1. Being an ORF, TRBV23-1 has a function that is uncertain. The CDR3 extends over 18 amino acids. The V and J ends lost 2 bases and 3 bases, in that order; junction bases with no gene match: 15. This CDR3 is CASSQGQDSSLAEETQYF. CDR3 bases: TGCGCCAGCAGTCAAGGACAGGACTCAAGCCTGGCCGAAGAGACCCAGTACTTC.

The V gene is TRBV14, the J gene TRBJ1-2, with D maybe TRBD1 (6 bases). This CDR3 has 17 residues. Trimming removed 0 bases from V and 2 bases from J, with 16 bases in between. Per the germline V gene, CDR1 is SGHDN and CDR2 is FVKESK. This CDR3 reads CASSQESGGPRNYGYTF. In DNA, the CDR3 is TGTGCCAGCAGCCAAGAAAGCGGGGGGCCTAGAAACTATGGCTACACCTTC.

In DNA, the CDR3 is TGTGCCAGCAGTCACTCTCAGGGGGCATCCTACAATGAGCAGTTCTTC. It specifies CASSHSQGASYNEQFF. The chain links TRBV7-9 to TRBJ2-1; 8 bases map to TRBD1. Germline-derived CDR1 and CDR2 are SEHNR and FQNEAQ (reference sequence). With 6 bases clipped from V and 1 base from J, the junction kept 8 bases outside the gene matches. The CDR3 loop spans 16 amino acids.

V is TRBV7-9 and J is TRBJ1-6; 7 nucleotides match TRBD1. The junction had 7 bases not matched to a gene; V was cut back by 5 bases and J by 6 bases. This CDR3 comprises 15 residues. The germline gives CDR1 SEHNR, CDR2 FQNEAQ (reference sequence). CDR3 in amino acids: CASSPRQGANSPLHF. Written as DNA, the CDR3 is TGTGCCAGCAGCCCCCGACAGGGCGCTAATTCACCCCTCCACTTT.

The J gene is TRBJ2-5, the V gene TRBV3-1 (or the pseudogene TRBV3-2); 10 positions match TRBD2. Germline lookup yields CDR1 LGHDT and CDR2 YNNKEL (reference sequence). CDR3 length: 16 amino acids. V shed 1 base and J 6 bases; nucleotides not matched to a gene: 8. CDR3 nucleotides: TGTGCCAGCAGCCAAGTAACTAGCGGGATGGCAAAGACCCAGTACTTC. Amino acid sequence: CASSQVTSGMAKTQYF.

This chain connects TRBV18 to TRBJ2-3; 8 nucleotides line up with TRBD2. V lost 0 bases and J lost 6; bases outside the gene matches: 8. The CDR3 spans 16 residues. Germline CDR1 is KGHSH and CDR2 is LQKENI. The CDR3 here is CASSPPAGGGMDTQYF. The DNA of the CDR3 is TGTGCCAGCTCACCACCGGCGGGGGGCGGGATGGATACGCAGTATTTT.

The chain has TRBV20-1 and TRBJ2-1, with D possibly TRBD1 on 6 matching bases. In germline, CDR1 is DFQATT, CDR2 SNEGSKA (reference sequence). The CDR3 spans 14 residues. The germline V and J ends were trimmed by 3 bases and 4 bases, with 13 bases remaining between them. The CDR3 nucleotides are TGCAGTGCTAGTTTGAGGACAGCTTACAATGAGCAGTTCTTC. It is translated as CSASLRTAYNEQFF.

The chain combines TRBV7-8 with TRBJ1-4, with 10 bases lining up with TRBD1. Unmatched junction bases numbered 6, after V lost 4 bases and J lost 7 bases. Germline CDR1 SGHVS, CDR2 FQNEAQ. The CDR3 length is 15 residues. In DNA form, the CDR3 reads TGTGCCAGCAGCTCCGGACAGGGGGACAGTGAAAAACTGTTTTTT. Translated, it gives CASSSGQGDSEKLFF.

V usage is TRBV3-1 (or the pseudogene TRBV3-2) and J usage is TRBJ1-5; TRBD1 matches 7 bases. Trimming took 11 bases from V and 9 from J; bases not matched to a gene: 19. Germline CDR1 reads LGHDT; CDR2 reads YNNKEL (reference sequence). The CDR3 totals 15 residues. The CDR3 reads CASNRGALAKRPQHF. For the CDR3, the DNA is TGTGCCTCCAACAGGGGTGCTCTTGCTAAACGGCCCCAGCATTTT.

The count of this clone is one. The chain has TRBV18 and TRBJ1-3, with D unclear. With 1 base removed from V and 0 bases from J, the gap between germline ends came to 13 bases. This CDR3 is 17 amino acids long. The germline V gene encodes CDR1 KGHSH and CDR2 LQKENI. The CDR3 region is CASSPLPLDLSGNTIYF. Written as DNA, the CDR3 is TGTGCCAGCTCACCACTGCCTCTAGACCTCTCTGGAAACACCATATATTTT.

This clone was observed a single time. The rearrangement uses TRBV10-3 and TRBJ2-2; no clear D gene. This CDR3 is 12 amino acids long. The germline V gene encodes CDR1 ENHRY and CDR2 SYGVKD. V was cut by 7 bases and J by 4 bases, with 7 bases left in between. This CDR3 reads CAITGFTGELFF. In DNA, the CDR3 is TGTGCCATCACAGGCTTCACCGGGGAGCTGTTTTTT.

The J gene is TRBJ2-3, the V gene TRBV5-1, with unresolved D. This CDR3 region has 17 residues. Trimming stripped 4 bases from V and 0 bases from J, with 18 bases between. The germline gives CDR1 SGHRS, CDR2 YFSETQ. CDR3 in DNA: TGCGCCAGCAGCCCAGCAGGTGGTAGTTCCAGCACAGATACGCAGTATTTT. Encoded protein: CASSPAGGSSSTDTQYF. The full variable domain, rest sourced from reference TRBV5-1 and TRBJ2-3, is KAGVTQTPRYLIKTRGQQVTLSCSPISGHRSVSWYQQTPGQGLQFLFEYFSETQRNKGNFPGRFSGRQFSNSRSEMNVSTLELGDSALYLCASSPAGGSSSTDTQYFGPGTRLTVL.

Note on this clone: Other DNA sequences in the sample encode the same CDR3. V is TRBV19 and J is TRBJ1-5, with TRBD1 matching 7 bases. Germline V lookup: CDR1 LNHDA, CDR2 SQIVND (reference sequence). Germline trimming cut 3 bases from V and 6 bases from J; bases unmatched to any gene: 5. The CDR3 is made up of 14 amino acids. CDR3 DNA sequence: TGTGCCAGTAGTATCCGGCAGGGGGGTCAGCCCCAGCATTTT. It codes for CASSIRQGGQPQHF.

V is TRBV5-1 and J is TRBJ1-1; a possible D gene is TRBD1 (5 bases). The CDR3 spans 14 residues. Germline V lookup: CDR1 SGHRS, CDR2 YFSETQ. Trimming left V 5 bases short and J 4 bases short, with 15 bases between. This CDR3 reads CASSQVGGSTEAFF. CDR3 coding DNA: TGCGCCAGCAGTCAGGTGGGGGGAAGCACTGAAGCTTTCTTT.

This chain connects TRBV19 to TRBJ2-1, with TRBD2 matching 16 bases. CDR1 is LNHDA and CDR2 is SQIVND in the germline V gene (reference sequence). The CDR3 totals 18 residues. The J segment lost 0 bases and the V segment lost 5 bases, leaving 4 bases of the junction unmatched. CDR3 DNA: TGTGCCAGTAGTTCGGGACTAGCGGGGGGGTTCTCCTACAATGAGCAGTTCTTC. Translation gives CASSSGLAGGFSYNEQFF.

This chain connects TRBV18 to TRBJ2-7, with D perhaps matching TRBD1 (6 bases). CDR1 and CDR2 from the germline V gene are KGHSH and LQKENI. Trimming cost V 3 bases and J 7 bases, with 13 bases left between them. This CDR3 region has 13 residues. The CDR3 protein is CASSPGTKREQYF. CDR3 nucleotide sequence: TGTGCCAGCTCACCCGGGACAAAGAGGGAGCAGTACTTC.

This chain uses TRBV29-1 with TRBJ2-1; possible D gene TRBD2, 6 bases. Germline V CDR1 and CDR2: SQVTM, ANQGSEA. This CDR3 is built from 14 residues. V was trimmed by 7 bases and J by 2 bases, leaving 15 bases between them. CDR3 amino acids: CSGDGTDTYNEQFF. CDR3 DNA sequence: TGCAGCGGCGATGGGACTGACACCTACAATGAGCAGTTCTTC.

The chain couples TRBV19 to TRBJ2-5; possible D gene TRBD1, 6 bases. The CDR3 is made up of 13 amino acids. Germline loops: CDR1 LNHDA, CDR2 SQIVND (reference sequence). With 3 bases removed from V and 5 bases from J, the gap between germline ends came to 10 bases. Here the CDR3 DNA reads TGTGCCAGTAGTATGATTAGGGGGGAGACCCAGTACTTC. Residues: CASSMIRGETQYF. Together with reference TRBV19 and TRBJ2-5, the CDR3 gives the full variable domain: DGGITQSPKYLFRKEGQNVTLSCEQNLNHDAMYWYRQDPGQGLRLIYYSQIVNDFQKGDIAEGYSVSREKKESFPLTVTSAQKNPTAFYLCASSMIRGETQYFGPGTRLLVL.

This sequence joins TRBV9 and TRBJ2-3, with a possible D match to TRBD2 (5 bases). Germline V gene data show CDR1 as SGDLS and CDR2 as YYNGEE. The CDR3 covers 14 residues. V was shortened by 0 bases and J by 6 bases, with 11 bases between the two germline ends. The CDR3 region is CASSVATGWDTQYF. The CDR3 nucleotides are TGTGCCAGCAGCGTAGCTACGGGGTGGGATACGCAGTATTTT.

The genes are TRBV25-1 and TRBJ2-3; 7 bases align to TRBD2. CDR3 size: 14 residues. Trimming took 3 bases from V and 4 from J; bases not matched to a gene: 4. Germline CDR1 and CDR2: MGHDK and SYGVNS. CDR3 in amino acids: CASSDGGRADTQYF. The CDR3 nucleotides read TGTGCCAGCAGTGATGGGGGGAGGGCAGATACGCAGTATTTT.